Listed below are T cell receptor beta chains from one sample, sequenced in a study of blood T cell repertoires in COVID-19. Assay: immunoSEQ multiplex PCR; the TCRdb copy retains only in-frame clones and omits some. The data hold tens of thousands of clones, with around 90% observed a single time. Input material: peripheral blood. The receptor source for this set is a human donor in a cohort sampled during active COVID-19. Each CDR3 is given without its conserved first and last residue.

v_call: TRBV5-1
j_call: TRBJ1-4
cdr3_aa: ASSSELRGGEKLF

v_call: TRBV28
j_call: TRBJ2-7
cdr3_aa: ASHGTGIYEQY

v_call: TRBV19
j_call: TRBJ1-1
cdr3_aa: ASSITGVATEAF

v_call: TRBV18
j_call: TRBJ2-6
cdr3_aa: ASSPLLSDVLT

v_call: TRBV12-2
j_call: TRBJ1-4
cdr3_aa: ASRLGTGGDRGKEKLF

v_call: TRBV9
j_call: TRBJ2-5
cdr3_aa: ASSVAPLETQY

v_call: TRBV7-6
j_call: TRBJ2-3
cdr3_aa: ASSLGGRRGTDTQY

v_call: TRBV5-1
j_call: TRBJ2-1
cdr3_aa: ASSLPIAGGDNEQF

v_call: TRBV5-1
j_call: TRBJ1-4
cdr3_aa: ASRPDSNEKLF

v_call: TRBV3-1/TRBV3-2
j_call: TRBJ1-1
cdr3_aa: ASSQGTGGAGTEAF

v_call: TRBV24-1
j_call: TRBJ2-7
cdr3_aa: ATSDAGTSGGQY

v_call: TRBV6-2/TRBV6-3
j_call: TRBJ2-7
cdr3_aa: ASSGTSGRAEQY

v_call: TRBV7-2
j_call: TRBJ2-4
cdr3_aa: ASSPTGSGGVRIQY

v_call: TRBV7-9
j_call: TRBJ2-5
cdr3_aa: ASSLGGGTQY

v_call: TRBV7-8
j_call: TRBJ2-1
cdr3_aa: ASSLRQVGEQF

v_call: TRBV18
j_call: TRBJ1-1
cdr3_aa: ASTGGVNTEAF

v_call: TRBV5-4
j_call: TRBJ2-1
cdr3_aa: ASSLVGLAEYNEQF

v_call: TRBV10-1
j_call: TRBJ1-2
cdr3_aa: ASSDQGSFSDGYT

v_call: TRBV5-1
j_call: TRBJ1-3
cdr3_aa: ASSFDGGTIY

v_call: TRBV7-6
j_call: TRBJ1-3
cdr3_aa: ASSLSAGGSSGNTIY

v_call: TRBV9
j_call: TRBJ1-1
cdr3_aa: ASSLTGTGSPSEAF

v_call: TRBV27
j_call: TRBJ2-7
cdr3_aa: ASSLAGLSSYEQY

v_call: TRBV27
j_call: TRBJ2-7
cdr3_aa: ASRGAGGGYEQY

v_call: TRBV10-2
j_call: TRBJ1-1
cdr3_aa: ASSGPPGQGGTEAF

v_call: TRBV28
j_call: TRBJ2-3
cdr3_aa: ASSLPQGNTDTQY

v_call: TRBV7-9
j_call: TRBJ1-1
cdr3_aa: ASTQQGRAAGNTEAF

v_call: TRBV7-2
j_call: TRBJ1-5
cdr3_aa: ASSDRTGEVQPQH

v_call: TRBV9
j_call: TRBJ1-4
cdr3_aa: ASSPRATANEKLF

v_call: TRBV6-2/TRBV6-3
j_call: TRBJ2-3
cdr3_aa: ASSYPTSGRGSATDTQY

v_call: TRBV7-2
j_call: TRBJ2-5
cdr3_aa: ASSLSGIQETQY

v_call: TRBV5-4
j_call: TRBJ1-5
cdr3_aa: ASSITGVNQPQH

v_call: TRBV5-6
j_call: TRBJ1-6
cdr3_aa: ASSLGTLPNSPLH

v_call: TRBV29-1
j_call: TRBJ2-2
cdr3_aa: SVIPSRGLSTGELF

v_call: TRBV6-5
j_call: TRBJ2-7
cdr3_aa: ASGRGSSYEQY

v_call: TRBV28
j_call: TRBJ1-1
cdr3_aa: ASTRTGGYTNTEAF

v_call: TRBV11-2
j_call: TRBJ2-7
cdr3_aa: ASSLGGSTYEQY

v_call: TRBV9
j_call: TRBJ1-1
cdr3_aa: ASSRTGGSTEAF

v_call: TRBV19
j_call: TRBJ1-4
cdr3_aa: ASTPGDSLGKKLF

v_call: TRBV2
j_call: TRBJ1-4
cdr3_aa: ASRQGVKVPTNEKLF

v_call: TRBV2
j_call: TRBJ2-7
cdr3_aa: ASTPAAGWNEQY

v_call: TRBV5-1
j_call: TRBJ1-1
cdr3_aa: ASSTGQPNTEAF

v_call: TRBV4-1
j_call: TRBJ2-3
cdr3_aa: ASSQDSNRGKDTQY

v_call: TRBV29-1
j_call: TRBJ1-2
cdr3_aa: SAERGGYT

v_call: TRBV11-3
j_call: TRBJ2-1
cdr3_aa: ASSLASGSGEQF

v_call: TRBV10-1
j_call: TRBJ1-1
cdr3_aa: ASSPTGIMNTEAF

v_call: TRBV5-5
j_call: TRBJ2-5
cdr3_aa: ASSYGTGQETQY

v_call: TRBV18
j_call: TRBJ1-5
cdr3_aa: ASSSGFGQPQH

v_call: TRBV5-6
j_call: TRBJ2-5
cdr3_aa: ASSGLAGGGTQY

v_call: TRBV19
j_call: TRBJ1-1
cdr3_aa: ASSNTVGTEAF

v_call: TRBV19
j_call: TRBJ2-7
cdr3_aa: ASSRATGGSYEQY

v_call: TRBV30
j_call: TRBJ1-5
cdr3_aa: AWREFRGGNQPQH

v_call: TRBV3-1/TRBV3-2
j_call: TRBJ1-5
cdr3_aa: ASSQDLGVGNQPQH

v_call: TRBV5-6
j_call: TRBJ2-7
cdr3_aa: ASSLFNQAYEQY

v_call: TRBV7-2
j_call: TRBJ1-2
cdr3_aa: ASSPYELTGVGYT

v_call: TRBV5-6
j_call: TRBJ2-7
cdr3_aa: ASSKQGTLYEQY

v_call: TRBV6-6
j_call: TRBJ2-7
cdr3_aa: ASRNQDGGSYEQY

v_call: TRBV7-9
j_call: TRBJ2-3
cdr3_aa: ASSFRAGASTDTQY

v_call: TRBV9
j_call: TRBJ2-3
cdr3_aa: ASSEGGGTDTQY